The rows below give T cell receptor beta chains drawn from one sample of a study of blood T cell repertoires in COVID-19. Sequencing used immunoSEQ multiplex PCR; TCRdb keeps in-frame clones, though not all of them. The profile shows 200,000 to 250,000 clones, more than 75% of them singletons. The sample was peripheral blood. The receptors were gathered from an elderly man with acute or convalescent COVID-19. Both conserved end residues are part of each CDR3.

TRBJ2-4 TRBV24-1 CATSDSGQAKNIQYF
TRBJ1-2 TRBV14 CASSQGQYYGYTF
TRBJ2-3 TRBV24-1 CATSAMGGTQYF
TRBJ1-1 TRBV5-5 CASSFSGGEAFF
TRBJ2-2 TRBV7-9 CASKREVSGTGELFF
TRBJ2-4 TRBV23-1 CASSRLLVGRAAKTGAKNIQYF
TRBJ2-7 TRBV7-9 CASSLTRAGGGWGQYF
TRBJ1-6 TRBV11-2 CASSLAWLYNSPLHF
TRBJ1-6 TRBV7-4 CASSSGGGADNSPLHF
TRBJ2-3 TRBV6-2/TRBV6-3 CASSNGRASDTQYF
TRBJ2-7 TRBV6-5 CASSYGRQANEQYF
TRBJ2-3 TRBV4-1 CASSQIAGFTDTQYF
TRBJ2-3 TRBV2 CASNLAGNTDTQYF
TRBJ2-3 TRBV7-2 CASSGGTSGNTDTQYF
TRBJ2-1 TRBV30 CACRDRDNYNEQFF
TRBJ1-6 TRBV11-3 CASSSHRTSPLHF
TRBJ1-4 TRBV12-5 CASGSGEIGEKLFF
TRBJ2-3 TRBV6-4 CASTRTGGSGDTQYF
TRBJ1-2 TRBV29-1 CSVGVGSGYGYTF
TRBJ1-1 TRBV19 CASSIGMNTEAFF
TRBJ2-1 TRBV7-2 CASSPGTSGHNEQFF
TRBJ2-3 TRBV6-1 CASSVQGILTTDTQYF
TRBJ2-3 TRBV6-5 CASSLADTQYF
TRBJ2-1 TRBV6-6 CASSLQGSWNEQFF
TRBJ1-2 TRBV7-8 CASSVGQGVRGYTF
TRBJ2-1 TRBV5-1 CASSLVAGGSYNEQFF
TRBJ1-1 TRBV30 CAWSWGVNTEAFF
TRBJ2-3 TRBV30 CAWSAPFEWGGTDTQYF
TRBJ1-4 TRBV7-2 CASSLGQVSGEKLFF
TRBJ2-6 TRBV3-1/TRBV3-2 CASSQDISGASGANVLTF
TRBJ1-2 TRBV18 CASSPDRAEGYTF
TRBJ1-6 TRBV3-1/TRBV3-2 CASSRRDRDNSPLHF
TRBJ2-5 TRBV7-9 CASSSGQETQYF
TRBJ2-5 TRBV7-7 CASSLGEGRETQYF
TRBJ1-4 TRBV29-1 CSVEVAGTASEKLFF
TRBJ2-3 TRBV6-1 CASSETGADTQYF
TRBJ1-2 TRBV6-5 CASSYSAGLTGGYTF
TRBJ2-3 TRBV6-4 CASSRQGGTDTQYF
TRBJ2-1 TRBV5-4 CASSLRTSGSHDEQFF
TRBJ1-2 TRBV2 CARNRGRGNYGYTF
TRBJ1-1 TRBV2 CASSPPGTGGTEAFF
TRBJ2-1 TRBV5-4 CASSLGSPGDEQFF
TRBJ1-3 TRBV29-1 CSVGDRGDTIYF
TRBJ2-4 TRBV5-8 CASSLATGSKAKNIQYF
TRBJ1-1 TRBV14 CASSQVSAALAEAFF
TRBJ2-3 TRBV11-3 CASSLSYAEDTQYF
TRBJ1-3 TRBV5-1 CASQTGVPNSGNTIYF
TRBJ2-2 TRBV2 CASSEREFAGELFF
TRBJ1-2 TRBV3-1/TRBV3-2 CASSLRQTYGYTF
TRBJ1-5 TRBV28 CASSFRDRGFVNQPQHF
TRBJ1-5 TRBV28 CASRVYSGPQHF
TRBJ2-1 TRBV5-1 CASSSGYNEQFF
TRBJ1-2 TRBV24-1 CATSDPGLSDGYTF
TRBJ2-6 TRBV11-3 CASSPGTVISGANVLTF
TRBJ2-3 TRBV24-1 CATRTDGHTDTQYF
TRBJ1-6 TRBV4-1 CASSQIDLGSSYNSPLHF
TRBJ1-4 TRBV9 CASSTRDRGSTNEKLFF
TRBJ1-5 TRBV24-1 CATSGARENQPQHF
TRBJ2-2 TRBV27 CASSWSGRHTGELFF